The rows below give T cell receptor beta chains drawn from one sample of a study of response to subunit inactivated influenza vaccine. TCRdb fed the RT-PCR reads into MiXCR, producing one record per CDR3 protein. The top ten hold around 13% of the sample, which has about 520,000 distinct CDR3 sequences, 6.5% to 8% seen once. Sample: PBMCs from blood, taken around 25 months after vaccination. Source of these receptors: a man between 50 and 70 years old who received an inactivated influenza vaccine. The conserved cysteine and the conserved F or W are not part of the CDR3 here. Fields, in order: V gene, CDR3 protein.

v_gene: TRBV29-1
CDR3aa: SVVEGRAF

v_gene: TRBV10-2
CDR3aa: ASNKGGYQPQH

v_gene: TRBV4-1
CDR3aa: ASSTQNFYEQY

v_gene: TRBV5-1
CDR3aa: ASSLLQTQETQY

v_gene: TRBV7-2
CDR3aa: ASSLGRDTGELF

v_gene: TRBV6-1
CDR3aa: ASRDRDLNTEAF

v_gene: TRBV7-8
CDR3aa: ASSLADGRGQELF

v_gene: TRBV7-3
CDR3aa: ASSSTGSVGETQY

v_gene: TRBV28
CDR3aa: ASQSMGALTDTQY

v_gene: TRBV20-1
CDR3aa: SARVPTSPSYNEQF

v_gene: TRBV7-8
CDR3aa: ASREQGFIGKLF

v_gene: TRBV24-1
CDR3aa: ATSDLHRTGSSYNEQF

v_gene: TRBV29-1
CDR3aa: SVYNSGGDYYNEQF

v_gene: TRBV9
CDR3aa: ASSFKVGTPLQTQY

v_gene: TRBV20-1
CDR3aa: SAAPSGFVYEQF

v_gene: TRBV6-1
CDR3aa: ASRSPGKDTEQY

v_gene: TRBV7-9
CDR3aa: ASSIWVGGTTYEQY

v_gene: TRBV12-3/TRBV12-4
CDR3aa: ASSDPEDRETQY

v_gene: TRBV5-6
CDR3aa: ASSLYGGNQPQH

v_gene: TRBV20-1
CDR3aa: SARDGLGTDTQY

v_gene: TRBV27
CDR3aa: ASTTSGYHTQY

v_gene: TRBV7-6
CDR3aa: ASSLGTSNYNEQF

v_gene: TRBV20-1
CDR3aa: SATPGTANSPLH

v_gene: TRBV6-1
CDR3aa: ASRTTGPSTDTQY

v_gene: TRBV20-1
CDR3aa: SARDPTRGPYNEQF

v_gene: TRBV7-9
CDR3aa: ASSPGLGPGELF

v_gene: TRBV25-1
CDR3aa: ASSGGVFREKLF